One and the same sample provided the 28 T cell receptor beta chains below, sequenced in a study of blood T cell repertoires in COVID-19. Profiled with immunoSEQ multiplex PCR; TCRdb holds only in-frame clones, not every one. The sample lists approximately 150,000 clones, 80% occurring once. Material for sequencing was PBMCs or T cells enriched from blood (not recorded which). The receptor source for this set is a man aged 40-55 years who had recovered from COVID-19.

The chain couples TRBV7-9 to TRBJ1-3; 8 nucleotides match TRBD1. V shed 4 bases and J 4 bases; nucleotides not matched to a gene: 9. The length of the CDR3 is 16 residues. Germline V gene lookup returns CDR1 SEHNR and CDR2 FQNEAQ (reference sequence). Here the CDR3 reads CASSSRTGSKGNTIYF. CDR3 coding DNA: TGTGCCAGCAGCTCGCGGACAGGGAGTAAGGGAAACACCATATATTTT.

This clone was picked up many times. The chain recombines TRBV5-6 with TRBJ1-5; no clear D gene. This CDR3 has 15 residues. The germline V gene encodes CDR1 SGHDT and CDR2 YYEEEE. The V end was cut by 0 bases, the J end by 2 bases, with 9 bases between. CDR3 in amino acids: CASSLAGWGNQPQHF. The CDR3 bases are TGTGCCAGCAGCTTGGCCGGGTGGGGCAATCAGCCCCAGCATTTT. The full variable domain, in which reference TRBV5-6 and TRBJ1-5 provide the parts outside the CDR3, is DAGVTQSPTHLIKTRGQQVTLRCSPKSGHDTVSWYQQALGQGPQFIFQYYEEEERQRGNFPDRFSGHQFPNYSSELNVNALLLGDSALYLCASSLAGWGNQPQHFGDGTRLSIL.

The chain carries TRBV7-3 and TRBJ2-3; 7 bases fit TRBD2. CDR3 size: 16 residues. J gave up 5 bases and V 2 bases, and 10 bases lay outside the gene matches. From germline, CDR1 is SGHTA and CDR2 FQGTGA. The CDR3 DNA reads TGTGCCAGCAGCTTAGGCGCTAGCGGAGCGGGAGATACGCAGTATTTT. Residues: CASSLGASGAGDTQYF.

This chain uses TRBV5-1 with TRBJ2-5, with 9 bases identical to TRBD1. The germline CDR1 and CDR2 sequences are SGHRS and YFSETQ. CDR3 length: 15 amino acids. Trimming at V came to 4 bases and at J to 5 bases, leaving 9 bases not matched to a gene. CDR3 loop: CASSLQGARSETQYF. For the CDR3, the DNA is TGCGCCAGCAGCCTACAGGGGGCGCGTTCGGAGACCCAGTACTTC.

The V and J genes are TRBV30 and TRBJ2-3; TRBD1 matches 8 bases. Germline V gene lookup returns CDR1 GTSNPN and CDR2 SVGIG (reference sequence). V was pared by 8 bases and J by 1 base, with 8 bases of the junction left unmatched. The CDR3 has 14 residues. CDR3 coding DNA: TGTGCCGGTGAGAGGGGACAGGGCACAGATACGCAGTATTTT. It translates to CAGERGQGTDTQYF.

The genes are TRBV27 and TRBJ1-1; D gene ambiguous. The ends were cut back, 6 bases at V and 3 bases at J, with 11 bases in the middle. This CDR3 is built from 13 residues. Looked up from germline, CDR1 is MNHEY and CDR2 is SMNVEV (reference sequence). For the CDR3, the DNA is TGTGCCAGCAGGGCGGGAGTGTACACTGAAGCTTTCTTT. It specifies CASRAGVYTEAFF.

This clone was seen a single time. J is TRBJ1-1 and V is TRBV29-1; no definite D call. V was trimmed by 4 bases and J by 0 bases, leaving 9 bases between them. In germline, CDR1 is SQVTM, CDR2 ANQGSEA. The CDR3 runs to 13 residues. The CDR3 spells CSVAGMMNTEAFF. The CDR3 DNA reads as TGCAGCGTTGCGGGGATGATGAACACTGAAGCTTTCTTT.

This clone was counted only a few times. J is TRBJ2-1 and V is TRBV4-1, with D hard to call. This CDR3 is built from 14 residues. The germline V gene has CDR1 MGHRA and CDR2 YSYEKL. Trimming took off 1 base at V and 7 bases at J, with 11 bases between the two ends. CDR3 in DNA: TGCGCCAGCAGCCAAGTGGAACCGACTAATGAGCAGTTCTTC. As protein: CASSQVEPTNEQFF.

J is TRBJ1-2 and V is TRBV4-1; 7 bases map to TRBD1. V lost 1 base and J lost 5; bases outside the gene matches: 7. CDR3 length equals 15 residues. Germline V gene data show CDR1 as MGHRA and CDR2 as YSYEKL. The CDR3 loop reads CASSQVEDRPYGYTF. The CDR3 DNA sequence: TGCGCCAGCAGCCAAGTAGAGGACAGGCCATATGGCTACACCTTC.

CDR3 DNA sequence: TGTGCCAGCAGTGAATCTCACAGGGGTACCAATCAGCCCCAGCATTTT. It encodes CASSESHRGTNQPQHF. The gene calls are TRBV6-1 and TRBJ1-5; TRBD1 agrees at 7 bases. The J segment lost 3 bases and the V segment lost 2 bases, leaving 7 bases of the junction unmatched. The CDR3 sequence is 16 residues long. From germline, CDR1 is MNHNS and CDR2 SASEGT.

V is TRBV9 and J is TRBJ1-4; D is uncertain. Germline V gene lookup returns CDR1 SGDLS and CDR2 YYNGEE. The ends were cut back, 0 bases at V and 3 bases at J, with 9 bases in the middle. The CDR3 is 15 residues long. The CDR3 DNA is TGTGCCAGCAGCGTAGCGGGTTTCGCTAATGAAAAACTGTTTTTT. The encoded protein is CASSVAGFANEKLFF.

This chain connects TRBV7-9 to TRBJ1-2; the D gene is possibly TRBD1 (5 bases). The CDR3 is 15 residues long. Germline loops: CDR1 SEHNR, CDR2 FQNEAQ (reference sequence). The V end lost 5 bases, the J end lost 4 bases, and 17 bases lay between the germline ends. CDR3 in amino acids: CASSGGGGKGYGYTF. CDR3 in DNA: TGTGCCAGCAGCGGCGGTGGGGGGAAGGGCTATGGCTACACCTTC.

The chain is built from TRBV7-2 and TRBJ2-3; D unresolved. The V and J ends lost 1 base and 5 bases respectively, with 7 bases between them. From germline, CDR1 is SGHTA and CDR2 FQGNSA. CDR3 length equals 13 residues. The CDR3 loop reads CASSLVREDTQYF. In nucleotides, the CDR3 is TGTGCCAGCAGCTTAGTTCGAGAAGATACGCAGTATTTT.

As regards this clone: Other DNA sequences in this sample translate to the same CDR3. The chain couples TRBV5-1 to TRBJ2-2; 9 positions match TRBD1. V was pared by 5 bases and J by 8 bases, with 10 bases of the junction left unmatched. Germline V gene data show CDR1 as SGHRS and CDR2 as YFSETQ. The CDR3 covers 15 residues. The chain's CDR3 is CASRSGTGNRGELFF. CDR3 nucleotide sequence: TGCGCCAGCAGATCCGGGACAGGGAATCGTGGGGAGCTGTTTTTT.

J is TRBJ1-2 and V is TRBV5-4; 7 bases map to TRBD1. The CDR3 sequence is 15 residues long. V was clipped by 0 bases and J by 1 base; unmatched bases: 3. The germline V gene has CDR1 SGHNT and CDR2 YYREEE (reference sequence). CDR3 protein: CASSLVGQHNYGYTF. DNA for the CDR3: TGTGCCAGCAGCTTGGTGGGACAGCATAACTATGGCTACACCTTC.

The chain has TRBV25-1 and TRBJ1-2; 8 bases agree with TRBD1. This CDR3 is 14 amino acids long. Trimming at V came to 4 bases and at J to 4 bases, leaving 5 bases not matched to a gene. The germline gives CDR1 MGHDK, CDR2 SYGVNS. This CDR3 reads CASSATTGVYGYTF. DNA of the CDR3: TGTGCCAGCAGTGCCACGACAGGGGTCTATGGCTACACCTTC.

The gene calls are TRBV29-1 and TRBJ2-3; possible D gene TRBD2, 6 bases. The V end was cut by 3 bases, the J end by 7 bases, with 17 bases between. The germline CDR1 and CDR2 sequences are SQVTM and ANQGSEA. There are 14 residues in the CDR3. The CDR3: CSVEGSRDLNTQYF. The CDR3 DNA reads as TGCAGCGTTGAGGGCTCCCGGGACTTAAATACGCAGTATTTT.

This clone appeared many times. This chain links TRBV9 with TRBJ1-3, with D uncertain. CDR3 length equals 14 residues. Germline CDR1 reads SGDLS; CDR2 reads YYNGEE. The germline V and J ends were trimmed by 0 bases and 0 bases, with 4 bases remaining between them. The CDR3 DNA reads TGTGCCAGCAGCGTAGACATCTCTGGAAACACCATATATTTT. Translated: CASSVDISGNTIYF.

The rearrangement uses TRBV12-5 and TRBJ2-3; 8 bases align to TRBD2. The germline V gene has CDR1 LGHNT and CDR2 FRNRAP. Trimming took 6 bases from V and 3 from J; bases not matched to a gene: 11. The CDR3 runs to 16 residues. CDR3 in amino acids: CASGVWTSIATDTQYF. The CDR3 DNA sequence: TGTGCTAGTGGGGTGTGGACTAGCATAGCGACAGATACGCAGTATTTT.

V and J are TRBV7-9 and TRBJ1-1, with D hard to call. This CDR3 contains 15 residues. Trimming pared 0 bases from V and 4 bases from J, leaving 12 bases between. From germline, CDR1 is SEHNR and CDR2 FQNEAQ (reference sequence). CDR3 sequence reads: CASSLAGSQTTEAFF. CDR3 coding DNA: TGTGCCAGCAGCTTAGCGGGCAGCCAGACCACTGAAGCTTTCTTT.

The gene calls are TRBV7-2 and TRBJ1-5; tentatively, D is TRBD1 (6 bases). CDR1 is SGHTA, CDR2 FQGNSA, per germline. Trimming pared 2 bases from V and 4 bases from J, leaving 12 bases between. The CDR3 is 15 amino acids. As DNA, the CDR3 is TGTGCCAGCAGCTTAAGAGGACAGCAGAATCAGCCCCAGCATTTT. It translates to CASSLRGQQNQPQHF.

This clone has only a few counts. The J gene is TRBJ1-2, the V gene TRBV6-5, with D hard to call. Germline CDR1 reads MNHEY; CDR2 reads SVGAGI. V was trimmed by 7 bases and J by 5 bases, leaving 14 bases between them. CDR3 size: 13 residues. CDR3 DNA sequence: TGTGCCAGCACACTAGATCGAGGGTATGGCTACACCTTC. Its protein product is CASTLDRGYGYTF.

The chain uses TRBV6-5 and TRBJ1-2; D is uncertain. Germline values: CDR1 MNHEY, CDR2 SVGAGI. Between the trimmed V and J ends, which lost 7 bases and 9 bases, there was a span of 18 bases. The length of the CDR3 is 13 residues. CDR3 sequence (DNA): TGTGCCAGCACCCCGAGGGCGGGTATGAGCTACACCTTC. This encodes CASTPRAGMSYTF.

The genes are TRBV15 and TRBJ2-4; a weak D match, TRBD2 (5 bases). This CDR3 is built from 17 residues. CDR1 and CDR2 from the germline V gene are LNHNV and YYDKDF (reference sequence). Deletions cut 0 bases from V and 0 bases from J, with 12 bases between. The CDR3 region has the DNA TGTGCCACCAGCAGAGAAAAGACCGGGGTAGCCAAAAACATTCAGTACTTC. Amino acids: CATSREKTGVAKNIQYF.

For this clone: This CDR3 is also generated by other DNA sequences in the sample. The rearrangement uses TRBV18 and TRBJ2-2, with 7 positions matching TRBD2. Germline-derived CDR1 and CDR2 are KGHSH and LQKENI. V was pared by 3 bases and J by 0 bases, with 1 base of the junction left unmatched. The CDR3 has 15 amino acids. The CDR3 protein is CASSPREANTGELFF. In DNA form, the CDR3 reads TGTGCCAGCTCACCCCGGGAGGCGAACACCGGGGAGCTGTTTTTT. Drawing the rest from reference TRBV18 and TRBJ2-2, the complete variable domain is NAGVMQNPRHLVRRRGQEARLRCSPMKGHSHVYWYRQLPEEGLKFMVYLQKENIIDESGMPKERFSAEFPKEGPSILRIQQVVRGDSAAYFCASSPREANTGELFFGEGSRLTVL.

The chain employs TRBV5-8 and TRBJ2-3, with TRBD2 matching 9 bases. V trimming: 3 bases; J trimming: 0 bases; junction bases outside the gene matches: 5. The CDR3 runs 16 residues. Germline V CDR1 and CDR2: SGHTS, YDEGEE. CDR3 loop: CASSSQRGASTDTQYF. The CDR3 nucleotides are TGTGCCAGCAGCTCTCAGCGGGGGGCAAGCACAGATACGCAGTATTTT.

The chain carries TRBV7-9 and TRBJ2-3; D not certain. CDR1 is SEHNR, CDR2 FQNEAQ, per germline (reference sequence). This CDR3 is 12 amino acids long. The germline V and J ends were trimmed by 4 bases and 2 bases, with 4 bases remaining between them. Here the CDR3 reads CASSSYTDTQYF. The CDR3 DNA reads as TGTGCCAGCAGCTCCTACACAGATACGCAGTATTTT. The full variable domain, in which reference TRBV7-9 and TRBJ2-3 provide the parts outside the CDR3, is DTGVSQNPRHKITKRGQNVTFRCDPISEHNRLYWYRQTLGQGPEFLTYFQNEAQLEKSRLLSDRFSAERPKGSFSTLEIQRTEQGDSAMYLCASSSYTDTQYFGPGTRLTVL.

This clone was recorded only once. This chain links TRBV6-5 with TRBJ2-2; TRBD2 agrees at 8 bases. J lost 1 base, V lost 6 bases, and 4 bases had no gene match. This CDR3 has 15 residues. The germline V gene has CDR1 MNHEY and CDR2 SVGAGI. CDR3: CASSLSGRNTGELFF. The CDR3, as DNA: TGTGCCAGCAGCCTGAGCGGGAGGAACACCGGGGAGCTGTTTTTT.